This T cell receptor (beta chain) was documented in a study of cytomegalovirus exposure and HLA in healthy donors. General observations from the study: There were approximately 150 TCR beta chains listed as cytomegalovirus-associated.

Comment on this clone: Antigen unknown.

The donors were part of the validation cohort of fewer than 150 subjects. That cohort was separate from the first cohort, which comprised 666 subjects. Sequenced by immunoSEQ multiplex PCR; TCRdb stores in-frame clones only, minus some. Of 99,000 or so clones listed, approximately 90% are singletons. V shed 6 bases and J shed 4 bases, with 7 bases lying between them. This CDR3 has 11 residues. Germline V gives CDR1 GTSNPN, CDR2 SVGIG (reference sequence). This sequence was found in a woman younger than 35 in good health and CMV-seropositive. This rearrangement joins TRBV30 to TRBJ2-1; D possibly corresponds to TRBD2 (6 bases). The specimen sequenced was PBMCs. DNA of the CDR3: TGTGCCTGCAGCGGGTACAATGAGCAGTTCTTC. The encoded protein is CACSGYNEQFF.